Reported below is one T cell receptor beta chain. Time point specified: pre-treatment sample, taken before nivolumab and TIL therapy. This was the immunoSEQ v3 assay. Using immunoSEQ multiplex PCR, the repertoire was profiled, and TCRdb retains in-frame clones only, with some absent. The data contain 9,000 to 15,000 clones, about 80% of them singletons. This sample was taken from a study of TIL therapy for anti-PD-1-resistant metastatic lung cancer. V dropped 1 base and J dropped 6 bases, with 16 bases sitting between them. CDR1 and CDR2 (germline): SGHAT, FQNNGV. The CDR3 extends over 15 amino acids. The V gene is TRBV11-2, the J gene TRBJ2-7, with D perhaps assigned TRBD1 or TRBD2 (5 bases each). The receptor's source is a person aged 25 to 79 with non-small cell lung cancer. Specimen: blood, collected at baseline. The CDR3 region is CASSLGRGTLLEQYF. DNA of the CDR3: TGTGCCAGCAGCTTAGGTCGGGGCACCCTACTCGAGCAGTACTTC.